This T cell receptor beta chain was documented in a study of T-cell memory formation after mild COVID-19. The study, taken as a whole, reports: The appearance of some responding clones in pre-infection memory suggested that cross-reactive memory joined. Day 15 to 85 contractors were CD4/CD8 balanced; later expanders leaned CD4+. CD4+ contracting clones were mainly CM and EM; CD8+ ones, EMRA.

This CDR3 has 14 amino acids. V was pared by 4 bases and J by 4 bases, with 11 bases between. The germline gives CDR1 SGHRS, CDR2 YFSETQ. MiXCR, applied by TCRdb to the 5' RACE reads, yields one record per CDR3 protein. The profile shows 130,000 to 150,000 distinct CDR3 sequences, roughly a fifth of them singletons. As concerns this clonotype: Its antigen is still unknown.

The sample consisted of PBMCs or a T cell subset sorted from them (not recorded which). The receptor comes from an adult woman who had mild COVID-19 (a few samples of this study predate the infection). Cell type and time point are not known. The chain recombines TRBV5-1 with TRBJ2-2; possible D gene TRBD2, 5 bases. The CDR3 DNA reads TGCGCCAGCAGCAAGGACTTGCCCACCGGGGAGCTGTTTTTT. It specifies CASSKDLPTGELFF.